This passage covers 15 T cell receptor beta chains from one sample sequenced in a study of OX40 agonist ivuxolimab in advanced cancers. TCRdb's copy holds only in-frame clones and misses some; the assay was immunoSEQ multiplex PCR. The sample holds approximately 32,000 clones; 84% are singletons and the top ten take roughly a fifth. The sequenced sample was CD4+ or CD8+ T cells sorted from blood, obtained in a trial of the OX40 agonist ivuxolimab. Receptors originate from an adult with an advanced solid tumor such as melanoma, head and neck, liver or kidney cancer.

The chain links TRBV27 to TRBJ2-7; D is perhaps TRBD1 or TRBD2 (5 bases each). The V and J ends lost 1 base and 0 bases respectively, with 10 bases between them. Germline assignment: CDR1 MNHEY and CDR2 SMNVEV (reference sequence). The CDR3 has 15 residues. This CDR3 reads CASSLWGSDSYEQYF. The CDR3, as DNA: TGTGCCAGCAGTTTATGGGGGTCCGACTCCTACGAGCAGTACTTC.

This chain's CDR3 is CASSLGLAGGLGTDTQYF. Here the CDR3 DNA reads TGTGCCAGCAGTTTAGGCCTAGCGGGAGGTTTAGGCACAGATACGCAGTATTTT. The V call is TRBV28, the J call TRBJ2-3, with TRBD2 matching 11 bases. The CDR3 runs to 18 residues. The germline CDR1 and CDR2 sequences are MDHEN and SYDVKM. V dropped 2 bases and J dropped 1; count of bases not matched to a gene: 8. The full variable domain, with the rest looked up from reference TRBV28 and TRBJ2-3, is DVKVTQSSRYLVKRTGEKVFLECVQDMDHENMFWYRQDPGLGLRLIYFSYDVKMKEKGDIPEGYSVSREKKERFSLILESASTNQTSMYLCASSLGLAGGLGTDTQYFGPGTRLTVL.

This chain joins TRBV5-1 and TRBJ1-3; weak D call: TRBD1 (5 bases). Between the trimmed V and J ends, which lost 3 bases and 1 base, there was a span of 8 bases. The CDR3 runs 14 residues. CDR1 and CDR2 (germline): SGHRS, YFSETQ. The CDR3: CASSYAGSGNTIYF. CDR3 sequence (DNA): TGCGCCAGCAGCTACGCAGGGTCTGGAAACACCATATATTTT.

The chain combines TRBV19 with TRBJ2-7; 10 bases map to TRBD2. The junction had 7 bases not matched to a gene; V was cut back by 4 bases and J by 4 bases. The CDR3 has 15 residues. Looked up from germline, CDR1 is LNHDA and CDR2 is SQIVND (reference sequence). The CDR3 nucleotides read TGTGCCAGTAGTAAACTAGCGGGACCGGGTTACGAGCAGTACTTC. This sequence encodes CASSKLAGPGYEQYF.

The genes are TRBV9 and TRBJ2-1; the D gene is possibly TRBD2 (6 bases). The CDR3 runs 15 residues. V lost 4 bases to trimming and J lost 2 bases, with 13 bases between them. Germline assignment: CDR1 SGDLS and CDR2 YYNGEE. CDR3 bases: TGTGCCAGCAGCAAGTGGGGGGAGGCCTACAATGAGCAGTTCTTC. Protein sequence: CASSKWGEAYNEQFF.

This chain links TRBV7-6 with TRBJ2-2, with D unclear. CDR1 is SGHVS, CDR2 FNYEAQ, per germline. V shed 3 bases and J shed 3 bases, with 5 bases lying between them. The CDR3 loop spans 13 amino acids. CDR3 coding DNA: TGTGCCAGCAGCTTCCAGCACACCGGGGAGCTGTTTTTT. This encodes CASSFQHTGELFF.

The CDR3, as DNA: TGTGCCAGCAGCGGGAATTACAATGAGCAGTTCTTC. As protein: CASSGNYNEQFF. The chain recombines TRBV11-3 with TRBJ2-1; no firm D call. Germline CDR1 SGHNT, CDR2 YENEEA. V was pared by 5 bases and J by 4 bases, with 6 bases between. This CDR3 region has 12 residues.

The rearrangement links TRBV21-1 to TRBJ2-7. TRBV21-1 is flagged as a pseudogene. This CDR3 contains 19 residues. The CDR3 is CASSKVRRSAGTHSYEQYF. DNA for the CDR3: TGTGCCAGCAGCAAAGTGAGGCGTTCGGCAGGGACCCACTCCTACGAGCAGTACTTC.

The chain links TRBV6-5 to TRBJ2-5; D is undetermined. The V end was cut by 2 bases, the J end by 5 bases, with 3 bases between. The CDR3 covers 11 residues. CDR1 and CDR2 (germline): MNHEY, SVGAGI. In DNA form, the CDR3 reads TGTGCCAGCAGTTACGGTGAGACCCAGTACTTC. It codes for CASSYGETQYF.

The CDR3 nucleotides read TGTGCCAGCAGCTTAGCGGAGGGGGGAAACGGCTACACCTTC. Its protein is CASSLAEGGNGYTF. The chain employs TRBV7-9 and TRBJ1-2, with a possible D match to TRBD1 (6 bases). Trimming took 0 bases from V and 8 from J, leaving 13 bases between them. CDR1 is SEHNR, CDR2 FQNEAQ, per germline (reference sequence). The CDR3 consists of 14 residues. The full variable domain, rest sourced from reference TRBV7-9 and TRBJ1-2, is DTGVSQNPRHKITKRGQNVTFRCDPISEHNRLYWYRQTLGQGPEFLTYFQNEAQLEKSRLLSDRFSAERPKGSFSTLEIQRTEQGDSAMYLCASSLAEGGNGYTFGSGTRLTVV.

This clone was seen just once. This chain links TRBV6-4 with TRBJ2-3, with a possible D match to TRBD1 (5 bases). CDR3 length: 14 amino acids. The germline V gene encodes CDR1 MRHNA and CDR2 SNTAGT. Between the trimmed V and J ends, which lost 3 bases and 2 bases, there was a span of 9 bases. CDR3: CASSDGADTDTQYF. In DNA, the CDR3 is TGTGCCAGCAGTGATGGGGCTGACACAGATACGCAGTATTTT.

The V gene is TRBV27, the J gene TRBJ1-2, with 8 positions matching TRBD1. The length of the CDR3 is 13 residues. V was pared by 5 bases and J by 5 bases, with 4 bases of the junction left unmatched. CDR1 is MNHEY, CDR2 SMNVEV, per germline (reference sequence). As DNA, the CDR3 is TGTGCCAGCAGTGACACAGGGGGGTATGGCTACACCTTC. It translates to CASSDTGGYGYTF.

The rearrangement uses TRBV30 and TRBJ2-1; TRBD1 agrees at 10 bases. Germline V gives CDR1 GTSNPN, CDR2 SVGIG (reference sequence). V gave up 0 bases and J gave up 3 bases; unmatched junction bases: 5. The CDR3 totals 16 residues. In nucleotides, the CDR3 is TGTGCCTGGAGTGTACTGGGGACAGGGGTCTACAATGAGCAGTTCTTC. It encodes CAWSVLGTGVYNEQFF.

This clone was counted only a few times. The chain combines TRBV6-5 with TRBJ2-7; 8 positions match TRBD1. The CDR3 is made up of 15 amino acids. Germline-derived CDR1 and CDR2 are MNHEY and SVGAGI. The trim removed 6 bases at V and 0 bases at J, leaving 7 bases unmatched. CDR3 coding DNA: TGTGCCAGCAGATCCCGGGACAGGAGCTCCTACGAGCAGTACTTC. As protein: CASRSRDRSSYEQYF.

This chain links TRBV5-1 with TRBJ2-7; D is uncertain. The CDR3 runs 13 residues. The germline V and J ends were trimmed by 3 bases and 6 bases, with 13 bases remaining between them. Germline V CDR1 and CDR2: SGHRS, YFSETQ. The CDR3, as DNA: TGCGCCAGCAGCTCCCCAGCCGGCCGCGAGCAGTACTTC. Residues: CASSSPAGREQYF.